The 17 T cell receptor beta chains reported below all come from one sample, sequenced in a study of early T cells in non-severe SARS-CoV-2 infection. A single record per CDR3 protein comes from TCRdb applying MiXCR to the 5' RACE reads. The table records some 54,000 distinct CDR3 sequences, around 10% of them present only once. The source material was whole blood. The receptor set was obtained from an adult who was a healthcare worker with PCR-confirmed SARS-CoV-2 infection or an uninfected control (not recorded which).

This clonotype was counted only a few times. With a much larger clone just one base away, this may be a read error. The V call is TRBV7-2, the J call TRBJ2-1; 10 bases match TRBD2. With V trimmed by 4 bases and J by 9 bases, 6 bases remained unmatched. The CDR3 extends over 14 amino acids. The germline V gene has CDR1 SGHTA and CDR2 FQGNSA. The CDR3 sequence is CTSSSSGGVGEQFF. As DNA, the CDR3 is TGTACCAGCAGCTCAAGCGGGGGGGTAGGTGAGCAGTTCTTC.

The chain uses TRBV5-1 and TRBJ2-7; D may be TRBD1 or TRBD2 (6 bases each). Trimming shortened V by 2 bases and J by 3 bases, and 24 bases separated the two germline ends. The CDR3 covers 18 residues. The germline gives CDR1 SGHRS, CDR2 YFSETQ. CDR3 coding DNA: TGCGCCAGCAGCTTTTCCAGATCGGGGGCGCTTCCTGGCTACGAGCAGTACTTC. Its protein product is CASSFSRSGALPGYEQYF.

The chain employs TRBV15 and TRBJ2-7; D gene unclear. Germline CDR1 reads LNHNV; CDR2 reads YYDKDF (reference sequence). Between the trimmed V and J ends, which lost 2 bases and 7 bases, there was a span of 9 bases. This CDR3 region has 12 residues. CDR3 coding DNA: TGTGCCACCAGCAGACAGACCGGGGAGCAGTACTTC. This sequence encodes CATSRQTGEQYF.

The genes are TRBV5-8 and TRBJ1-5; D is unclear. CDR1 and CDR2 from the germline V gene are SGHTS and YDEGEE. V lost 2 bases and J lost 12, with 12 bases in between. The CDR3 is 12 amino acids. The DNA of the CDR3 is TGTGCCAGCAGCTTTTCGGGAGAGGTCCAGCATTTT. Translation gives CASSFSGEVQHF.

This clonotype was counted only a few times. V usage is TRBV6-2 or TRBV6-3 and J usage is TRBJ2-1; 10 bases map to TRBD2. This CDR3 contains 15 residues. Trimming removed 5 bases from V and 10 bases from J; junction bases left unmatched: 11. From germline, CDR1 is MNHEY and CDR2 SVGEGT. The CDR3 nucleotides are TGTGCCAGCAGTGGCCGGACTAGCGGCCCACTGGAGCAGTTCTTC. Its translation is CASSGRTSGPLEQFF.

This clonotype was detected only a few times. The chain joins TRBV5-1 to TRBJ2-5, with a possible D match to TRBD2 (6 bases). This CDR3 region has 14 residues. Trimming took 0 bases from V and 3 from J, leaving 9 bases between them. From germline, CDR1 is SGHRS and CDR2 YFSETQ. CDR3: CASSLVPGEETQYF. The CDR3 DNA reads as TGCGCCAGCAGCTTGGTTCCGGGGGAAGAGACCCAGTACTTC.

Worth noting for this clonotype: A much larger clone is a single base away; this may be a read error. The chain recombines TRBV7-2 with TRBJ2-5; D call uncertain. CDR1 SGHTA and CDR2 FQGNSA come from the germline V gene. CDR3 size: 12 residues. As DNA, the CDR3 is TGTGCCAGCAGCCGACCGAAAGAGAACCAGTACTTC. It specifies CASSRPKENQYF.

The chain joins TRBV6-6 to TRBJ1-6; perhaps TRBD1 as D (5 bases). The CDR3 is 18 residues long. V was clipped by 6 bases and J by 0 bases, with 18 bases between them. Germline V gene lookup returns CDR1 MNHNY and CDR2 SVGAGI (reference sequence). CDR3 coding DNA: TGTGCCAGCAGCCCCACGGGACCGCCTAGCTCCTATAATTCACCCCTCCACTTT. This translates into CASSPTGPPSSYNSPLHF.

This chain links TRBV10-3 with TRBJ2-5; tentative D call: TRBD1 (5 bases). The germline V gene has CDR1 ENHRY and CDR2 SYGVKD. The CDR3 runs to 13 residues. V lost 10 bases and J lost 1, with 13 bases in between. CDR3 coding DNA: TGTGCCACCTGTGAAGGGGCCCAAGAGACCCAGTACTTC. It translates to CATCEGAQETQYF.

This clonotype has only a few counts. The rearrangement joins TRBV28 to TRBJ2-3, with unresolved D. This CDR3 has 17 residues. Germline lookup yields CDR1 MDHEN and CDR2 SYDVKM. V lost 2 bases to trimming and J lost 0 bases, with 15 bases between them. In DNA, the CDR3 is TGTGCCAGCAGTTTAGGGCCGCTATTCATTAGCACAGATACGCAGTATTTT. It specifies CASSLGPLFISTDTQYF.

This clonotype was seen many times. The chain has TRBV7-8 and TRBJ2-2; D is undetermined. CDR1 is SGHVS, CDR2 FQNEAQ, per germline. V gave up 8 bases and J gave up 6 bases, with 10 bases separating them. This CDR3 comprises 12 residues. The CDR3 DNA sequence: TGTGCCAGCCGCCCAAGAGCCGGGGAGCTGTTTTTT. It specifies CASRPRAGELFF.

The rearrangement joins TRBV4-3 to TRBJ2-7; D ambiguous. V gave up 3 bases and J gave up 3 bases, with 15 bases separating them. Germline V gives CDR1 LGHNA, CDR2 YSLEER. The CDR3 runs 15 residues. Here the CDR3 DNA reads TGCGCCAGCAGCCACGGATCAACCACCGTCTACGAGCAGTACTTC. Amino acid sequence: CASSHGSTTVYEQYF.

The DNA of the CDR3 is TGCAGTGCTCTGGACAGGGGTATCAACGAGCAGTACTTC. This codes for CSALDRGINEQYF. The chain employs TRBV20-1 and TRBJ2-7; 9 bases match TRBD1. The CDR3 is 13 residues long. The germline gives CDR1 DFQATT, CDR2 SNEGSKA (reference sequence). After removal of 5 bases from V and 5 bases from J, the junction contained 7 bases not matched to a gene.

This clonotype was found a few times. The V call is TRBV7-9, the J call TRBJ2-4; TRBD1 might be the D (5 bases). V dropped 4 bases and J dropped 8 bases, with 15 bases sitting between them. The CDR3 extends over 14 amino acids. The V gene's germline CDR1 is SEHNR and CDR2 FQNEAQ (reference sequence). Written as DNA, the CDR3 is TGTGCCAGCAGCTCCCCGCCAGGGATAGACATTCAGTACTTC. Its protein is CASSSPPGIDIQYF.

This chain joins TRBV5-4 and TRBJ2-3; 12 nucleotides line up with TRBD2. The CDR3 has 15 residues. Germline values: CDR1 SGHNT, CDR2 YYREEE (reference sequence). J gave up 4 bases and V 4 bases, and 4 bases lay outside the gene matches. The CDR3 sequence is CASSGSSGRADTQYF. The CDR3 nucleotides read TGTGCCAGCAGCGGTTCTAGCGGGAGGGCAGATACGCAGTATTTT.

The J gene is TRBJ2-7, the V gene TRBV28; D possibly corresponds to TRBD1 (6 bases). This CDR3 is 14 amino acids long. Germline V gene data show CDR1 as MDHEN and CDR2 as SYDVKM. Trimming took 5 bases from V and 2 from J, leaving 13 bases between them. CDR3: CASSPDRFTYEQYF. The CDR3 nucleotides read TGTGCCAGCAGTCCAGACAGGTTTACCTACGAGCAGTACTTC.

This clonotype has only a few counts. J is TRBJ2-4 and V is TRBV6-6; 7 bases agree with TRBD1. Germline V gene lookup returns CDR1 MNHNY and CDR2 SVGAGI (reference sequence). With V trimmed by 5 bases and J by 6 bases, 7 bases remained unmatched. The CDR3 has 14 residues. CDR3 DNA: TGTGCCAGCAGTACCCCGGGACAGTTAAACATTCAGTACTTC. The encoded protein is CASSTPGQLNIQYF.